This T cell receptor (beta chain) was recovered during a study of sequential checkpoint blockade in melanoma. Study background: Arm A got nivolumab then ipilimumab; arm B the reverse, 1:1. Both treatment sequences were followed by maintenance nivolumab.

The treatment: randomized to nivolumab then ipilimumab (arm A) or the reverse (arm B). No patient had prior DNA-damaging chemotherapy. From thawed PBMCs, live CD3+CD8+ cells negative for CD19 and CD56 were sorted. Profiling relied on immunoSEQ multiplex PCR, and the TCRdb table lists in-frame clones only, not all of them. The sample carries more than 25,000 clones, 77% recorded once. The V end lost 1 base, the J end lost 1 base, and 5 bases lay between the germline ends. This CDR3 is 13 amino acids long. Germline values: CDR1 SGHRS, CDR2 YFSETQ. This chain uses TRBV5-1 with TRBJ1-1; no clear D. The origin of this receptor is a human donor with melanoma. The sample was CD8+ T cells sorted from blood (inferred from file names), taken from a patient given nivolumab and ipilimumab in sequence. The CDR3 DNA follows: TGCGCCAGCAGCTTGCGGAGGAACACTGAAGCTTTCTTT. Translating gives CASSLRRNTEAFF.